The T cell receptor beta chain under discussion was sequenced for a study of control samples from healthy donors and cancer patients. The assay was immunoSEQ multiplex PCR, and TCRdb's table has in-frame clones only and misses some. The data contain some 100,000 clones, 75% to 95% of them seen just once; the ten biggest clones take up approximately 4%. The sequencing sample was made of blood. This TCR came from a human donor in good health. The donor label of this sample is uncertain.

The CDR3 DNA reads TGTGCCAGCAGTTTACAGGTGGGAGACACTGAAGCTTTCTTT. Encoded protein: CASSLQVGDTEAFF. The J gene is TRBJ1-1, the V gene TRBV27; no definite D call. Germline V gene data show CDR1 as MNHEY and CDR2 as SMNVEV (reference sequence). This CDR3 is built from 14 residues. V lost 2 bases and J 3 bases, leaving 10 bases between the germline ends.